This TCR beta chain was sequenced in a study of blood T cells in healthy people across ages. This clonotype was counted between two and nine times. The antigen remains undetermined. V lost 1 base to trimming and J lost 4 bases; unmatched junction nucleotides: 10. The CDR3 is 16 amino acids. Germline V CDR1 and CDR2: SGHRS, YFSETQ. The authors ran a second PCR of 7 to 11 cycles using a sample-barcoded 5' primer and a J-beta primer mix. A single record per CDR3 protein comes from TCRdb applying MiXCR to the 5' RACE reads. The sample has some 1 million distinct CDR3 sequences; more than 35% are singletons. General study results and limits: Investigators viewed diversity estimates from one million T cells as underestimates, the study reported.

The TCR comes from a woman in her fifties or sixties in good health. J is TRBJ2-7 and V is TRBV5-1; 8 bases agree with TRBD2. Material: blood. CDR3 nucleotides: TGCGCCAGCAGCTTGTGGGCGGGAGCGGGGGAGTACGAGCAGTACTTC. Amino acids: CASSLWAGAGEYEQYF.